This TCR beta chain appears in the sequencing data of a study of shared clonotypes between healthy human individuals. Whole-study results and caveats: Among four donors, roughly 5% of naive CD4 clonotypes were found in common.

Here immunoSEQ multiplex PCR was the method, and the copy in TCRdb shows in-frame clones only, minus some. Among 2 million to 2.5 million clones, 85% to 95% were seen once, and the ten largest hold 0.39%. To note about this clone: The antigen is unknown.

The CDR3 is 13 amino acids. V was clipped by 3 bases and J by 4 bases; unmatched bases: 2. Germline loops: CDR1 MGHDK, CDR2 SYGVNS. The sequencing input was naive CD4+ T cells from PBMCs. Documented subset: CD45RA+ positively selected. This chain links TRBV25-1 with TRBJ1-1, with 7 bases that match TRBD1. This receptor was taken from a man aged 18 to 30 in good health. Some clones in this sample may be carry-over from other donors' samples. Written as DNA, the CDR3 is TGTGCCAGCAGTGAGGGGACAGTCACTGAAGCTTTCTTT. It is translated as CASSEGTVTEAFF. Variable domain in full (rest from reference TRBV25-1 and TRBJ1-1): EADIYQTPRYLVIGTGKKITLECSQTMGHDKMYWYQQDPGMELHLIHYSYGVNSTEKGDLSSESTVSRIRTEHFPLTLESARPSHTSQYLCASSEGTVTEAFFGQGTRLTVV.